These 13 T cell receptor beta chains were all obtained from the same sample, sequenced in a study of CD8+CD57+ T cells in acquired aplastic anemia. TCR beta VDJ and CDR3 profiling used genomic DNA as template. TCRdb re-derived calls from the reads in MiXCR, one entry per CDR3 protein. This sample carries hundreds of thousands of distinct CDR3 sequences, 65% to 80% of them seen once, and the ten largest clones take under 4.5%. The sample consisted of sorted CD4+, CD8+, or CD8+CD57+ T cells (not recorded which) from PBMCs. The receptor set was obtained from a human donor in good health, serving as a control.

The table lists this clonotype with many counts. The rearrangement links TRBV20-1 to TRBJ2-1; 8 bases align to TRBD2. This CDR3 is built from 13 residues. Germline V gives CDR1 DFQATT, CDR2 SNEGSKA (reference sequence). The junction had 6 bases not matched to a gene; V was cut back by 5 bases and J by 6 bases. The CDR3 is CSAGRGGGNEQFF. The CDR3 bases are TGCAGTGCTGGTCGGGGGGGGGGCAATGAGCAGTTCTTC.

As regards this clonotype: The junction does not match germline at one end; this may be a read error. Here the CDR3 reads CATSADTQNQPKLF. In DNA, the CDR3 is TGTGCCACCAGCGCCGACACGCAGAATCAGCCAAAACTTTTT. J is TRBJ1-5 and V is TRBV15; D remains unclear. Germline V gives CDR1 LNHNV, CDR2 YYDKDF (reference sequence). The CDR3 is 14 amino acids.

Note on this clonotype: An end of the junction differs from the germline gene, which may be a read error. The V and J genes are TRBV5-1 and TRBJ2-7, with 7 nucleotides matching TRBD1. This CDR3 region has 14 residues. Germline CDR1 and CDR2: SGHRS and YFSETQ. CDR3 DNA: TGTGCCAGCAGCTTCCCGGGACAGTTAGACGACCAGTACTTC. It specifies CASSFPGQLDDQYF.

The chain employs TRBV9 and TRBJ2-2, with a weak D call TRBD1 (5 bases). V was cut by 0 bases and J by 15 bases, with 21 bases left in between. This CDR3 has 15 residues. The germline gives CDR1 SGDLS, CDR2 YYNGEE. CDR3 amino acids: CASSVGQGVSASMFF. DNA for the CDR3: TGTGCCAGCAGCGTAGGGCAGGGTGTCAGCGCCAGCATGTTTTTT. The complete variable domain, with remaining parts taken from reference TRBV9 and TRBJ2-2, reads DSGVTQTPKHLITATGQRVTLRCSPRSGDLSVYWYQQSLDQGLQFLIQYYNGEERAKGNILERFSAQQFPDLHSELNLSSLELGDSALYFCASSVGQGVSASMFFGEGSRLTVL.

The V gene is TRBV20-1, the J gene TRBJ2-3; the match to TRBD1 covers 10 bases. V was clipped by 0 bases and J by 8 bases; unmatched bases: 8. This CDR3 spans 15 amino acids. Germline lookup yields CDR1 DFQATT and CDR2 SNEGSKA (reference sequence). The CDR3 nucleotides are TGCAGTGCTAGAGAGAGGACAGGGGGTCGGGGTACGCAGTATTTT. Amino acids: CSARERTGGRGTQYF.

The genes are TRBV9 and TRBJ2-7; either TRBD1 or TRBD2 may fit D (5 bases each). V lost 3 bases and J lost 0, with 10 bases in between. CDR1 SGDLS and CDR2 YYNGEE come from the germline V gene. This CDR3 has 14 amino acids. The CDR3 coding sequence is TGTGCCAGCAGCGCATGGGGGAGCTCCTACGAGCAGTACTTC. Translated, it gives CASSAWGSSYEQYF.

V gene TRBV7-2 combines with J gene TRBJ1-1; D gene ambiguous. The V and J ends lost 5 bases and 14 bases respectively, with 24 bases between them. Germline values: CDR1 SGHTA, CDR2 FQGNSA. This CDR3 region has 14 residues. Here the CDR3 reads CASSVEKGWTEAFF. CDR3 nucleotide sequence: TGTGCCAGCAGCGTGGAGAAGGGATGGACTGAGGCGTTCTTT.

The CDR3 sequence: CASSLLAGPLSYPLHF. Written as DNA, the CDR3 is TGTGCCAGCAGCCTACTAGCGGGACCGCTTTCTTACCCCCTCCACTTT. V is TRBV7-9 and J is TRBJ1-6, with TRBD1 as a possible D gene (5 bases). V lost 5 bases to trimming and J lost 13 bases, with 24 bases between them. The CDR3 loop spans 16 amino acids. Germline loops: CDR1 SEHNR, CDR2 FQNEAQ (reference sequence).

With regard to this clonotype: This may be a read error, as it is one base from a much larger clone. This chain's CDR3 is CASSQVPGTRSQETQYF. Written as DNA, the CDR3 is TGTGCCAGCAGCCAAGTCCCAGGGACTCGTTCTCAAGAGACCCAGTACTTC. V and J are TRBV11-2 and TRBJ2-5; weak D call: TRBD2 (6 bases). The CDR3 is made up of 17 amino acids. The V and J ends lost 5 bases and 2 bases respectively, with 21 bases between them. Per the germline V gene, CDR1 is SGHAT and CDR2 is FQNNGV.

This chain joins TRBV20-1 and TRBJ1-4; D call uncertain. V lost 2 bases to trimming and J lost 6 bases, with 16 bases between them. Germline assignment: CDR1 DFQATT and CDR2 SNEGSKA (reference sequence). The length of the CDR3 is 15 residues. The CDR3 loop is CSARLPGSSDEKLFF. CDR3 DNA sequence: TGCAGTGCTAGACTCCCTGGGAGTAGTGATGAAAAACTGTTTTTT.

V gene TRBV10-1 combines with J gene TRBJ1-5; the D is unclear. Trimming pared 4 bases from V and 5 bases from J, leaving 9 bases between. The CDR3 covers 13 residues. Germline V gene sequence: CDR1 WNHNN, CDR2 SYGVQD (reference sequence). The CDR3 spells CASSVAVDQPQHF. The CDR3 DNA is TGCGCCAGCAGTGTTGCCGTTGATCAGCCCCAGCATTTT.

Remarks on this clonotype: This could be a read error, since a much larger clone is one nucleotide away. The chain employs TRBV3-1 and TRBJ2-2, with TRBD2 matching over 11 bases. The CDR3 loop spans 17 amino acids. The germline V gene has CDR1 LGHDT and CDR2 YNNKEL (reference sequence). The trim removed 4 bases at V and 4 bases at J, leaving 8 bases unmatched. The CDR3 DNA reads as TGTGCCAGCAGCCGTACTAGCGGGGGATCGAGCACCGGGGAGCTGTTTTTT. This translates into CASSRTSGGSSTGELFF.

The CDR3 nucleotides read TGTGCCAGCAGTTTATTGAGGAGTAGGGCCGACGAGCTGTTTTTT. As protein: CASSLLRSRADELFF. V usage is TRBV2 and J usage is TRBJ2-2; no definite D call. The CDR3 is 15 residues long. Germline CDR1 reads SNHLY; CDR2 reads FYNNEI. With 5 bases removed from V and 11 bases from J, the gap between germline ends came to 21 bases.